The source of this T cell receptor beta chain is a study of shared clonotypes between healthy human individuals. Broader study findings: Sorted-subset sequencing, rarefaction showed, was incomplete despite large depth.

A word on this clone: Its antigen is still unknown.

From germline, CDR1 is SGHTA and CDR2 FQGNSA. The germline V and J ends were trimmed by 2 bases and 8 bases, with 9 bases remaining between them. The CDR3 consists of 13 residues. Clones were sequenced by immunoSEQ multiplex PCR, and TCRdb holds only the in-frame ones, with some missing. The data hold approximately 1,500,000 clones, with 95% to 99% observed a single time. This clonotype was obtained from a man aged 30-40 years in good health. The chain has TRBV7-2 and TRBJ2-2; no definite D call. The sample consisted of naive CD4+ T cells sorted from blood. As to subset: CD45RA+ positively selected. The CDR3 reads CASSLIPAGELFF. The CDR3 DNA reads as TGTGCCAGCAGCTTAATACCCGCGGGGGAGCTGTTTTTT.